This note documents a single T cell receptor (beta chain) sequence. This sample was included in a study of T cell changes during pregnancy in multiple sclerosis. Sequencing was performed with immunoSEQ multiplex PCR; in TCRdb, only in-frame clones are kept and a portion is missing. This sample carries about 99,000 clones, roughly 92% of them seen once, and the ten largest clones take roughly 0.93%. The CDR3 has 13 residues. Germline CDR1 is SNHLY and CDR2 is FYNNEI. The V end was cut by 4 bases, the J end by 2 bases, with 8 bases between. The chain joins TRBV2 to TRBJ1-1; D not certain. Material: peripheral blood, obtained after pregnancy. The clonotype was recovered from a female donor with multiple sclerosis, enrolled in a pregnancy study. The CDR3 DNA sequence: TGTGCCAGCAGTGGAGAACGAAACACTGAAGCTTTCTTT. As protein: CASSGERNTEAFF. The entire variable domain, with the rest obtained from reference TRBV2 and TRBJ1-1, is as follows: EPEVTQTPSHQVTQMGQEVILRCVPISNHLYFYWYRQILGQKVEFLVSFYNNEISEKSEIFDDQFSVERPDGSNFTLKIRSTKLEDSAMYFCASSGERNTEAFFGQGTRLTVV.